One sample yielded the 24 T cell receptor beta chains listed below, sequenced in a study of blood T cell repertoires in COVID-19. Sequencing used immunoSEQ multiplex PCR; TCRdb keeps in-frame clones, though not all of them. The data contain some 300,000 clones, roughly 86% of them singletons. The source material was PBMCs or T cells enriched from blood (not recorded which). The receptors come from a woman in her thirties who had recovered from COVID-19.

The J gene is TRBJ1-2, the V gene TRBV6-5; TRBD1 is a possible D gene (5 bases). Germline loops: CDR1 MNHEY, CDR2 SVGAGI. V lost 0 bases and J lost 7, with 12 bases in between. CDR3 size: 14 residues. CDR3 nucleotides: TGTGCCAGCAGTTACTCGGTGGAAAGGGGTGGCTACACCTTC. It encodes CASSYSVERGGYTF.

Here the CDR3 DNA reads TGTGCCACCAGCAGAGACAGAGGGACAGCCTATGGCTACACCTTC. Its translation is CATSRDRGTAYGYTF. This rearrangement joins TRBV15 to TRBJ1-2, with 7 bases lining up with TRBD1. V was pared by 0 bases and J by 4 bases, with 5 bases of the junction left unmatched. CDR3 length: 15 residues. CDR1 and CDR2 from the germline V gene are LNHNV and YYDKDF (reference sequence).

This chain's CDR3 is CASSPGTGRTYEQYF. The CDR3 nucleotides read TGTGCCAGCTCACCAGGGACAGGACGCACCTACGAGCAGTACTTC. The chain links TRBV18 to TRBJ2-7, with 8 positions matching TRBD1. This CDR3 contains 15 residues. The V and J ends lost 2 bases and 2 bases, in that order; junction bases with no gene match: 5. CDR1 is KGHSH, CDR2 LQKENI, per germline.

The rearrangement links TRBV9 to TRBJ2-1, with 8 nucleotides matching TRBD2. The CDR3 covers 15 residues. CDR1 and CDR2 (germline): SGDLS, YYNGEE. The ends lost 0 bases at V and 8 bases at J; junction bases unmatched: 7. In DNA form, the CDR3 reads TGTGCCAGCAGCGTAGCCGGGACTAGTTACGATGAGCAGTTCTTC. Translation: CASSVAGTSYDEQFF. Drawing the rest from reference TRBV9 and TRBJ2-1, the complete variable domain is DSGVTQTPKHLITATGQRVTLRCSPRSGDLSVYWYQQSLDQGLQFLIQYYNGEERAKGNILERFSAQQFPDLHSELNLSSLELGDSALYFCASSVAGTSYDEQFFGPGTRLTVL.

Only one count was recorded for this clone. The rearrangement uses TRBV4-1 and TRBJ2-7, with D tentatively TRBD2 (6 bases). The V gene lost 4 bases and the J gene lost 2 bases, with 15 bases spanning the gap. Germline CDR1 reads MGHRA; CDR2 reads YSYEKL. The CDR3 extends over 15 amino acids. CDR3 in amino acids: CASSLGLRGPYEQYF. As DNA, the CDR3 is TGCGCCAGCAGCCTCGGACTAAGGGGCCCCTACGAGCAGTACTTC.

This clone was seen only once. This sequence joins TRBV9 and TRBJ2-7; the match to TRBD1 covers 7 bases. This CDR3 contains 13 residues. Germline V gene lookup returns CDR1 SGDLS and CDR2 YYNGEE. The V segment lost 3 bases and the J segment 3 bases; nucleotides outside the gene matches: 3. Written as DNA, the CDR3 is TGTGCCAGCAGCGGACAGGGTAACTACGAGCAGTACTTC. Translated, it gives CASSGQGNYEQYF.

This clone is labeled as medium-sized (0.01 to 0.1%). This sequence joins TRBV5-1 and TRBJ2-1; 8 nucleotides align to TRBD2. Losses at the gene ends were 1 base for V and 5 bases for J; bases not matched to a gene: 2. CDR1 and CDR2 (germline): SGHRS, YFSETQ. This CDR3 has 14 amino acids. The CDR3 is CASSLKLADNEQFF. The DNA for the CDR3 is TGCGCCAGCAGCTTGAAACTAGCGGACAATGAGCAGTTCTTC. The complete variable domain, with remaining parts taken from reference TRBV5-1 and TRBJ2-1, reads KAGVTQTPRYLIKTRGQQVTLSCSPISGHRSVSWYQQTPGQGLQFLFEYFSETQRNKGNFPGRFSGRQFSNSRSEMNVSTLELGDSALYLCASSLKLADNEQFFGPGTRLTVL.

The chain carries TRBV4-1 and TRBJ1-5, with a weak D call TRBD1 (5 bases). The CDR3 runs 17 residues. Germline CDR1 is MGHRA and CDR2 is YSYEKL. Trimming shortened V by 1 base and J by 4 bases, and 17 bases separated the two germline ends. Here the CDR3 reads CASSQVRQPLGNQPQHF. CDR3 coding DNA: TGCGCCAGCAGCCAAGTTCGACAGCCCTTGGGGAATCAGCCCCAGCATTTT.

The chain links TRBV6-5 to TRBJ2-7; a possible D gene is TRBD2 (5 bases). The CDR3 length is 15 residues. Germline CDR1 MNHEY, CDR2 SVGAGI. Between the trimmed V and J ends, which lost 1 base and 3 bases, there was a span of 13 bases. CDR3 in amino acids: CASSYYGGRYYEQYF. Written as DNA, the CDR3 is TGTGCCAGCAGTTACTATGGAGGCCGATACTACGAGCAGTACTTC.

The gene calls are TRBV21-1 and TRBJ2-5; the D call TRBD1 from the table was never checked on the DNA. TRBV21-1 is deemed a pseudogene. The CDR3 runs to 16 residues. As DNA, the CDR3 is TGTGCCAGCAGCAAAGAGCCGACAGACGACAGGGAGACCCAGTACTTC. This sequence encodes CASSKEPTDDRETQYF.

The CDR3 sequence is CSANPEGTYTF. In DNA form, the CDR3 reads TGCAGTGCTAACCCCGAGGGCACCTACACCTTC. The chain carries TRBV20-1 and TRBJ1-2; no clear D. The CDR3 consists of 11 residues. V was pared by 4 bases and J by 10 bases, with 13 bases between. Germline V gene data show CDR1 as DFQATT and CDR2 as SNEGSKA (reference sequence).

This chain uses TRBV6-2 or TRBV6-3 with TRBJ1-1; possibly TRBD1 for D (5 bases). The CDR3 is 14 amino acids. V lost 3 bases to trimming and J lost 4 bases, with 12 bases between them. Germline-derived CDR1 and CDR2 are MNHEY and SVGEGT. In nucleotides, the CDR3 is TGTGCCAGCAGTTATCAGGGTTGGGGCACTGAAGCTTTCTTT. Residues: CASSYQGWGTEAFF.

The rearrangement uses TRBV30 and TRBJ2-7, with 13 bases lining up with TRBD2. Trimming at V came to 3 bases and at J to 4 bases, leaving 6 bases not matched to a gene. The CDR3 length is 15 residues. CDR1 is GTSNPN, CDR2 SVGIG, per germline (reference sequence). The DNA of the CDR3 is TGTGCCTGGAGCGGGGGACTAGCGGGACAATACGAGCAGTACTTC. Translation gives CAWSGGLAGQYEQYF. The full variable domain, completed using reference TRBV30 and TRBJ2-7, is SQTIHQWPATLVQPVGSPLSLECTVEGTSNPNLYWYRQAAGRGLQLLFYSVGIGQISSEVPQNLSASRPQDRQFILSSKKLLLSDSGFYLCAWSGGLAGQYEQYFGPGTRLTVT.

The chain combines TRBV5-1 with TRBJ2-5; 12 positions agree with TRBD2. This CDR3 has 20 residues. V trimming: 0 bases; J trimming: 0 bases; junction bases outside the gene matches: 12. Germline V gene data show CDR1 as SGHRS and CDR2 as YFSETQ. This CDR3 is CASSLAPPSGRDTYQETQYF. In nucleotides, the CDR3 is TGCGCCAGCAGCTTGGCACCCCCTAGCGGGAGGGATACGTACCAAGAGACCCAGTACTTC.

V is TRBV25-1 and J is TRBJ2-1, with 13 nucleotides matching TRBD2. J gave up 10 bases and V 5 bases, and 11 bases lay outside the gene matches. Germline-derived CDR1 and CDR2 are MGHDK and SYGVNS. The CDR3 is made up of 16 amino acids. CDR3 bases: TGTGCCAGCAGTCTCCCGGGACTAGCGGGAAAGGCCGAGCAGTTCTTC. It translates to CASSLPGLAGKAEQFF.

The rearrangement uses TRBV15 and TRBJ2-5; 7 positions match TRBD2. In germline, CDR1 is LNHNV, CDR2 YYDKDF (reference sequence). V lost 3 bases, J lost 1 base, and 8 bases stayed unmatched. The CDR3 spans 16 residues. The chain's CDR3 is CATSSGLVAGQETQYF. DNA for the CDR3: TGTGCCACCAGCAGTGGTTTGGTAGCGGGCCAAGAGACCCAGTACTTC.

There are a few counts of this clone. This chain connects TRBV5-6 to TRBJ1-3, with 8 bases fitting TRBD1. Germline V gene sequence: CDR1 SGHDT, CDR2 YYEEEE. Trimming cost V 4 bases and J 6 bases; bases outside gene matches: 15. The CDR3 has 17 residues. The CDR3 loop is CASSPRWQGAYENTIYF. Here the CDR3 DNA reads TGTGCCAGCAGCCCAAGGTGGCAGGGGGCTTATGAAAACACCATATATTTT.

The V and J genes are TRBV13 and TRBJ2-5, with TRBD2 matching 9 bases. The CDR3 is 15 residues long. Germline V gene lookup returns CDR1 PRHDT and CDR2 FYEKMQ (reference sequence). Germline trimming cut 5 bases from V and 5 bases from J; bases unmatched to any gene: 9. Here the CDR3 reads CASSAGGRGRETQYF. In DNA form, the CDR3 reads TGTGCCAGCAGCGCTGGCGGGAGGGGGCGGGAGACCCAGTACTTC.

The chain combines TRBV7-2 with TRBJ1-2; 9 positions match TRBD1. Trimming at V came to 5 bases and at J to 3 bases, leaving 4 bases not matched to a gene. CDR1 is SGHTA, CDR2 FQGNSA, per germline. The CDR3 has 14 amino acids. The CDR3 loop is CASSLRTGDYGYTF. Here the CDR3 DNA reads TGTGCCAGCAGCCTTCGGACAGGGGACTATGGCTACACCTTC.

This clone has a single count. This rearrangement joins TRBV2 to TRBJ1-2; unclear D gene. Per germline, CDR1 SNHLY and CDR2 FYNNEI. The CDR3 is made up of 13 amino acids. The V and J ends lost 5 bases and 7 bases respectively, with 14 bases between them. The CDR3 region has the DNA TGTGCCAGCAGTTCCCAAACATTAGCTGGCTACACCTTC. This gives the protein CASSSQTLAGYTF. Full variable domain (rest looked up from reference TRBV2 and TRBJ1-2): EPEVTQTPSHQVTQMGQEVILRCVPISNHLYFYWYRQILGQKVEFLVSFYNNEISEKSEIFDDQFSVERPDGSNFTLKIRSTKLEDSAMYFCASSSQTLAGYTFGSGTRLTVV.

Regarding this clone: Sequence at one end of the junction differs from germline and may be a read error. The chain is built from TRBV6-2 or TRBV6-3 and TRBJ1-1; 10 bases match TRBD1. From germline, CDR1 is MNHEY and CDR2 SVGEGT. The CDR3 sequence is 18 residues long. For the CDR3, the DNA is TGTGCCAGCCGTTACCGGGACAGGGGACTGTTGGTGGACACTGAAGCTTTCTTT. This encodes CASRYRDRGLLVDTEAFF.

V and J are TRBV6-1 and TRBJ1-5, with D tentatively TRBD1 (6 bases). Per germline, CDR1 MNHNS and CDR2 SASEGT. V was pared by 2 bases and J by 2 bases, with 16 bases between. CDR3 length: 17 amino acids. The CDR3 sequence: CASSEIVRAGGNQPQHF. The CDR3 DNA is TGTGCCAGCAGTGAAATTGTGCGGGCAGGGGGCAATCAGCCCCAGCATTTT.

The V call is TRBV15, the J call TRBJ1-1, with 7 nucleotides matching TRBD1. This CDR3 has 16 amino acids. In germline, CDR1 is LNHNV, CDR2 YYDKDF (reference sequence). The junction had 13 bases not matched to a gene; V was cut back by 6 bases and J by 3 bases. CDR3 coding DNA: TGTGCCACCAGGGAGGGACAGTGGCACGAGGACACTGAAGCTTTCTTT. The encoded protein is CATREGQWHEDTEAFF.

The V gene is TRBV24-1, the J gene TRBJ1-2, with TRBD1 matching over 9 bases. This CDR3 is 15 amino acids long. Germline V lookup: CDR1 KGHDR, CDR2 SFDVKD. The trim removed 5 bases at V and 7 bases at J, leaving 10 bases unmatched. The DNA for the CDR3 is TGTGCCACCAGTGCGACAGGGGGTGCTTTTGGTGGCTACACCTTC. Translated, it gives CATSATGGAFGGYTF.